The rows below give T cell receptor beta chains drawn from one sample of a study of blood T cell repertoires in COVID-19. Sequenced by immunoSEQ multiplex PCR; TCRdb stores in-frame clones only, minus some. The data contain about 76,000 clones, more than 75% of them singletons. The source material was peripheral blood. These receptors were collected from an elderly woman with active or convalescent COVID-19. The CDR3 runs from the conserved cysteine through the conserved F or W. D genes are given only for firm matches. Clone size is shown for a subset of rows, as once, few, many or a class of expanded clone.

. | TRBD2 | TRBJ2-1 | TRBV3-1/TRBV3-2 | CASSHAPSGGAWNEQFF | TGTGCCAGCAGCCACGCCCCTAGCGGGGGGGCGTGGAATGAGCAGTTCTTC
once | . | TRBJ2-2 | TRBV30 | CAWTVGHRNTGELFF | TGTGCCTGGACTGTAGGACACAGGAACACCGGGGAGCTGTTTTTT
. | . | TRBJ2-5 | TRBV7-7 | CASSLRVGGTETQYF | TGTGCTAGCAGCCTTAGGGTCGGGGGAACAGAGACCCAGTACTTC
once | . | TRBJ1-4 | TRBV2 | CASYPPGRRTNEKLFF | TGTGCCAGTTACCCGCCAGGGCGCCGAACTAATGAAAAACTGTTTTTT
. | . | TRBJ1-4 | TRBV7-2 | CASSSNRRAATNEKLFF | TGTGCCAGCAGCTCGAACCGCAGGGCCGCAACTAATGAAAAACTGTTTTTT
. | TRBD1 | TRBJ2-3 | TRBV18 | CASSPPGQLTDTQYF | TGTGCCAGCTCACCACCGGGACAGCTCACAGATACGCAGTATTTT
. | . | TRBJ1-5 | TRBV3-1/TRBV3-2 | CASSQGAGSRQPQHF | TGTGCCAGCAGCCAAGGGGCGGGAAGTCGTCAGCCCCAGCATTTT
. | . | TRBJ2-5 | TRBV9 | CASSVGMNSQETQYF | TGTGCCAGCAGCGTAGGGATGAACAGTCAAGAGACCCAGTACTTC
. | . | TRBJ2-7 | TRBV28 | CASSFNYRENYEQYF | TGTGCCAGCAGTTTTAACTATCGGGAAAACTACGAGCAGTACTTC
. | . | TRBJ1-6 | TRBV6-5 | CASSYLRGMNDSPLHF | TGTGCCAGCAGTTACTTGCGGGGTATGAATGATTCACCCCTCCACTTT
. | TRBD1 | TRBJ1-5 | TRBV18 | CASSEGADQPQHF | TGTGCCAGCTCAGAGGGGGCCGATCAGCCCCAGCATTTT
few | . | TRBJ2-1 | TRBV5-4 | CASTLGGGGHNEQFF | TGTGCCAGCACCCTGGGAGGGGGGGGTCACAATGAGCAGTTCTTC
. | . | TRBJ2-5 | TRBV7-3 | CASSSPPVETQYF | TGTGCCAGCAGCTCGCCGCCGGTGGAGACCCAGTACTTC
. | TRBD1 | TRBJ2-2 | TRBV6-5 | CASRGQGQNTGELFF | TGTGCCAGCCGCGGACAGGGGCAGAACACCGGGGAGCTGTTTTTT
. | TRBD1 | TRBJ1-2 | TRBV15 | CATSRGTGDGYTF | TGTGCCACCAGCAGGGGGACAGGGGATGGCTACACCTTC
once | TRBD2 | TRBJ2-3 | TRBV5-1 | CASSLVGGGPDTQYF | TGCGCCAGCAGCTTGGTTGGCGGGGGGCCAGATACGCAGTATTTT
. | . | TRBJ1-1 | TRBV27 | CASSPYTVNTEAFF | TGTGCCAGCAGTCCCTATACAGTGAACACTGAAGCTTTCTTT
few | . | TRBJ2-1 | TRBV10-1 | CASSPRLTTYNEQFF | TGCGCCAGCAGCCCCAGGCTAACGACCTACAATGAGCAGTTCTTC
. | . | TRBJ2-2 | TRBV28 | CASSQAGAGTGELFF | TGTGCCAGCAGTCAAGCGGGCGCGGGAACCGGGGAGCTGTTTTTT
once | . | TRBJ2-7 | TRBV29-1 | CSVKGQGYEQYF | TGCAGCGTAAAGGGTCAGGGGTACGAGCAGTACTTC
. | . | TRBJ1-1 | TRBV11-2 | CASSLVAMNTEAFF | TGTGCCAGCAGCTTAGTCGCGATGAACACTGAAGCTTTCTTT
. | . | TRBJ2-7 | TRBV7-9 | CASSPLYEQYF | TGTGCCAGCAGCCCTTTGTACGAGCAGTACTTC
. | TRBD2 | TRBJ2-2 | TRBV19 | CASSFGGSTGELFF | TGTGCCAGTAGTTTCGGGGGGAGCACCGGGGAGCTGTTTTTT
. | TRBD2 | TRBJ2-1 | TRBV3-1/TRBV3-2 | CASSSIGGGAGSYNEQFF | TGTGCCAGTTCCAGTATCGGCGGGGGGGCCGGGTCCTACAATGAGCAGTTCTTC
. | TRBD2 | TRBJ2-2 | TRBV6-1 | CASIDGAGLAATGELFF | TGTGCCAGCATTGATGGGGCGGGACTAGCGGCCACCGGGGAGCTGTTTTTT
. | TRBD1 | TRBJ2-2 | TRBV4-3 | CASSLHRGLRPPPGELFF | TGCGCCAGCAGCCTCCACAGGGGGCTGAGGCCACCACCCGGGGAGCTGTTTTTT
once | . | TRBJ1-1 | TRBV5-1 | CASSTMGQNTEAFF | TGCGCCAGCAGCACCATGGGACAGAACACTGAAGCTTTCTTT
. | . | TRBJ1-2 | TRBV27 | CASRPTRGVGGYTF | TGTGCCAGCAGACCCACTCGGGGTGTCGGGGGCTACACCTTC
. | . | TRBJ1-6 | TRBV5-1 | CASSYVRYSPLHF | TGCGCCAGCAGCTATGTCAGGTACTCACCCCTCCACTTT
. | . | TRBJ2-6 | TRBV5-8 | CASSLVGTGANVLTF | TGTGCCAGCAGCTTGGTGGGGACAGGGGCCAACGTCCTGACTTTC
. | . | TRBJ1-3 | TRBV21-1 | CASSKGQGPISGNTIYF | TGTGCCAGCAGCAAGGGACAGGGGCCGATCTCTGGAAACACCATATATTTT
. | . | TRBJ2-7 | TRBV29-1 | CSVQRGNEQYF | TGCAGCGTCCAAAGGGGGAACGAGCAGTACTTC
. | TRBD1 | TRBJ2-2 | TRBV5-1 | CASSLGDRYTGELFF | TGCGCCAGCAGCTTGGGGGACAGATACACCGGGGAGCTGTTTTTT
. | . | TRBJ1-2 | TRBV20-1 | CSASRGEGYTF | TGCAGTGCTAGCAGGGGAGAGGGCTACACCTTC
. | . | TRBJ1-6 | TRBV7-2 | CASSLSSSYNSPLHF | TGTGCCAGCAGCTTATCTAGCTCCTATAATTCACCCCTCCACTTT
. | TRBD1 | TRBJ2-7 | TRBV27 | CASRRDNRGSYEQYF | TGTGCCAGCAGACGCGATAACAGGGGGTCCTACGAGCAGTACTTC
. | . | TRBJ1-1 | TRBV11-2 | CASSSPGNTEAFF | TGTGCCAGCAGTTCGCCGGGGAACACTGAAGCTTTCTTT
. | . | TRBJ2-1 | TRBV3-1/TRBV3-2 | CASSQGGDEQFF | TGTGCCAGCAGCCAGGGGGGAGATGAGCAGTTCTTC
. | . | TRBJ1-6 | TRBV9 | CASSVEPESSPLHF | TGTGCCAGCAGCGTAGAACCTGAGAGTTCACCCCTCCACTTT
. | . | TRBJ1-2 | TRBV4-2 | CASSQADEQGYGYTF | TGTGCCAGCAGCCAAGCAGACGAACAGGGTTATGGCTACACCTTC
. | . | TRBJ1-1 | TRBV28 | CASQVDTEAFF | TGTGCCAGCCAGGTAGACACTGAAGCTTTCTTT
. | . | TRBJ2-3 | TRBV7-2 | CASVPGFRSTDTQYF | TGTGCCAGCGTGCCGGGATTTAGATCCACAGATACGCAGTATTTT
. | . | TRBJ1-1 | TRBV12-3/TRBV12-4 | CASSLARGTEAFF | TGTGCCAGCAGTTTAGCGCGGGGAACTGAAGCTTTCTTT
. | . | TRBJ1-3 | TRBV11-3 | CASSHSGREGNTIYF | TGTGCCAGCAGCCACTCCGGGCGGGAAGGAAACACCATATATTTT
. | . | TRBJ1-2 | TRBV15 | CATSRDTLIYGYTF | TGTGCCACCAGCAGGGACACCCTAATCTATGGCTACACCTTC
. | . | TRBJ1-2 | TRBV20-1 | CSAFLSYGYTF | TGCAGTGCTTTTTTGAGCTATGGCTACACCTTC
few | . | TRBJ2-7 | TRBV4-3 | CASSQELGGMTVYYEQYF | TGCGCCAGCAGCCAAGAACTGGGAGGTATGACAGTATACTACGAGCAGTACTTC
few | TRBD2 | TRBJ2-1 | TRBV7-2 | CASSLVGGSTYNEQFF | TGTGCCAGCAGCTTAGTAGGCGGGAGTACCTACAATGAGCAGTTCTTC
. | . | TRBJ2-2 | TRBV11-1 | CASSPSVSGHTGELFF | TGTGCCAGCAGCCCGAGCGTATCCGGTCACACCGGGGAGCTGTTTTTT
. | . | TRBJ1-1 | TRBV5-1 | CASSLALGNTEAFF | TGCGCCAGCAGCTTGGCACTTGGGAACACTGAAGCTTTCTTT
few | . | TRBJ1-1 | TRBV29-1 | CSVEGALEAFF | TGCAGCGTTGAGGGGGCCCTTGAAGCTTTCTTT
. | . | TRBJ1-1 | TRBV5-1 | CASSFGLSAAGTEAFF | TGCGCCAGCAGCTTCGGTTTGTCCGCGGCCGGTACTGAAGCTTTCTTT